The T cell receptor beta chain under discussion was sequenced for a study of identical twins. Study results and limitations: Findings came from cross-sectional statistics, without long-term follow-up of donors.

Regarding this clonotype: The antigen is unknown.

TCRdb recomputed calls from the 5' RACE reads with MiXCR, one row per CDR3 protein. The profile shows around 230,000 distinct CDR3 sequences, around 10% of them singletons. The source of this sequence is a woman between 18 and 29 years old in good health. The sample comprised memory (CD45RO+) T cells sorted from blood.

The CDR3 loop reads CSAVRQGAGGELFF. Here the CDR3 DNA reads TGCAGTGCTGTTCGACAGGGGGCGGGCGGGGAGCTGTTTTTT. The chain combines TRBV20-1 with TRBJ2-2; 10 nucleotides line up with TRBD1. Germline-derived CDR1 and CDR2 are DFQATT and SNEGSKA (reference sequence). V shed 5 bases, J shed 7 bases, and the junction held 7 bases outside the gene matches. This CDR3 contains 14 residues.